This T cell receptor beta chain is drawn from a study of blood T cells in healthy people across ages (dated by TCRdb to the mid-2010s). Study-wide context: In model experiments, template switching captured about one uniquely barcoded TCR beta cDNA molecule for every two T cells. To track age-related changes in TCR beta repertoire diversity, the study relied on deep sequencing normalized with unique cDNA molecular identifiers. The donors were split into four age groups: young (average about 15 years), middle-aged (roughly 39), aged (more than 60) and long-lived (approximately 80). For two donors (one aged 18 to 29 and one aged 80 or older), the study analyzed two additional independent replicas of 1 million unique cDNA reads from the same blood draw.

This clonotype has a handful of counts. Its specific antigen is unknown. No base quality values were provided; no much bigger clone lies one nucleotide off. The investigation overall reported the following: Donor CMV infection status was unknown, potentially confounding age-related changes in expanded clonotypes. Total diversity estimates from one million sequenced T cells were considered lower bounds and underestimates. Compared with the aged group, the long-lived group had more naive CD4+ T cells, fewer expanded clones and increased TCR diversity, a pattern suggesting age selection. Observed TCR beta diversity correlated strongly with the percentage of naive T cells measured by flow cytometry. As age increased, observed TCR beta diversity per million T cells dropped in a roughly linear way, and a significant reduction was already evident by age about 40. Bulk unsorted PBMC profiling prevented conclusive comparison of naive and antigen-experienced compartments.

Taken from cysteine to phenylalanine, the CDR3 has 17 residues. Left in the record is the CDR3 DNA by itself, 51 bases read in frame from the first base. CDR1 MDHEN and CDR2 SYDVKM are derived from the germline V gene. V was cut back by 2 bases and J by 0 bases, leaving a gap of 14 bases between them. Systemically healthy Caucasian individuals from Russia, around 38 in total and aged roughly 6 to 90 years, were included as donors. Around 9.7 milliliters of peripheral blood were collected from each donor into EDTA-treated Vacutainer tubes. Ficoll-Paque density-gradient centrifugation was used to isolate PBMCs, with at least 7 million obtained per sample. Total RNA, at least 5 micrograms per sample, was extracted from PBMCs with Trizol reagent. For every donor, an aliquot of PBMCs went through flow cytometry to measure the percentages of naive CD45RAhigh/CD27high T cells. The library was made by 5' RACE. This sample was sequenced with an Illumina HiSeq 2500. A second about 7 to 12 cycle PCR used a sample-barcoded 5' primer and a J-beta primer mix. Each TCR beta cDNA molecule received a unique molecular identifier from a template-switch 5' adaptor carrying 12 random nucleotides. Each sample yielded at least 2.5 million CDR3-containing paired-end reads. All of the RNA was converted into first-strand cDNA using the Mint cDNA synthesis kit, with a TRBC-specific oligonucleotide serving as the primer. After uracil-DNA glycosylase treatment, a first 18-cycle PCR used universal primers M1SS and BC2_uni_R on all cDNA. The original methods were these. For normalization, 1 million high-quality reads were randomly selected from each sample, with every read carrying a distinct molecular identifier. Instead of being binned into consensus sequences, reads with shared molecular identifiers were discarded. MiTCR, set to a Q25 quality threshold and the strictest error-elimination algorithm, was used for CDR3 identification, clonotype clustering and error correction. Lower-bound total TCR beta diversity was estimated with a nonparametric unseen species model using Euler transformation. Clones were called with MiXCR by TCRdb after fastp trimmed the public reads at Q25, and only in-frame beta chains were retained. Rows with one shared CDR3 protein collapse into an entry with the most common genes and DNA. TCRdb's processing, not the study's, gives the V and J calls here. Here the sample has 750,000 or so distinct CDR3 sequences; just under 25% occur a single time. 9.4% of the sample is held by the ten biggest clonotypes.

These data also formed part of another study, on T cells of mothers and their children. The second study also describes: Nine systemically healthy Caucasian individuals served as donors, namely three mothers together with their six children. cDNA synthesis used all of the extracted RNA, with 1.5 ug of RNA in each 15 ul reaction. In the second PCR, sample barcodes and 2-4 random nucleotides were introduced via the M1S primer. Over 8.5 million TCR beta CDR3 reads came from each mother, compared with approximately 2.8 million reads from each child. Thymic selection shapes the output of TCR recombination in a similar way in related and unrelated pairs, and inherited differences have a minor effect. Normalized repertoire overlap was always found to be slightly, but never significantly, higher in related mother-child pairs than in unrelated mother-child pairs. With a sensitivity of about 100 clones per million clonotypes, no persistent microchimeric T cell clones were detected. In the study, deep NGS was used to compare the TCR beta repertoires of mothers and children, and features distinguishing related mother-child pairs from unrelated individuals were sought. The mean age was 40 +/- 4 years for the mothers and about 10 +/- 4 years for the children. After adapters were ligated using NEBNext reagents, the libraries underwent 100+100 nt paired-end sequencing on an Illumina HiSeq 2000. To prevent cross-contamination, the mother and child libraries were prepared a month apart and were sequenced in separate runs. Between roughly 450,000 and 2,200,000 distinct TCR beta clonotypes were identified per donor. Naive TCR beta clonotypes were estimated from low-frequency clonotypes matched to each donor's FACS-determined naive share, without sorting.

This receptor chain uses TRBV28 and TRBJ2-1; there is no confident call for the D gene. The TCR originated in a boy between 10 and 17 years old in good health. The sample consisted of blood. For the CDR3, the sequence is CASSLAPRRPSYNEQFF. The nucleotide sequence reads as follows: TGTGCCAGCAGTTTAGCCCCCAGGCGCCCCTCCTACAATGAGCAGTTCTTC.